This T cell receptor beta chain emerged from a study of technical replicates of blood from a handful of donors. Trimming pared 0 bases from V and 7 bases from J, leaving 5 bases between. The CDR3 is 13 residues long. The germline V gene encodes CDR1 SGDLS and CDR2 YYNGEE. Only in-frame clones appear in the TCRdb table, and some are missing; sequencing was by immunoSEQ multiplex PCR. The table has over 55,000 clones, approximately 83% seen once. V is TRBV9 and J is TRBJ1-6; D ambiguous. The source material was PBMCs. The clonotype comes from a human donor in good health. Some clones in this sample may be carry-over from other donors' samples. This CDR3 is CASSVAENSPLHF. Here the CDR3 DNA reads TGTGCCAGCAGCGTAGCGGAGAATTCACCCCTCCACTTT.